The 27 T cell receptor beta chains below come from one sample, sequenced in a study of T cell responses to AZD1222 COVID-19 vaccine (dated by TCRdb to about 2021). The time point tag for this specimen amounts to: baseline before first vaccination. Receptor amplification or capture employed the immunoSEQ multiplex PCR assay. TCRdb retrieved this table from immuneACCESS and kept in-frame rearrangements only. Not all clones are present; in checked studies, unresolved V genes account for under half, and no reason is known for the remainder. The sample yields 150,000 to 160,000 clones; roughly 90% were counted once. The ten biggest clones cover about 20% of the sample. Sequencing used peripheral blood, obtained on day 0 of AZD1222 vaccination. These receptor sequences come from an adult in good health.

CDR3 DNA: TGTGCCACCAGTATGACCAACTCGGGGGAGCTGTTTTTT. Translated, it gives CATSMTNSGELFF. The chain uses TRBV24-1 and TRBJ2-2; D is uncertain. V gave up 6 bases and J gave up 8 bases, with 12 bases separating them. Germline CDR1 reads KGHDR; CDR2 reads SFDVKD. The CDR3 spans 13 residues.

This chain uses TRBV5-4 with TRBJ2-2; D unresolved. The CDR3 spans 15 residues. Trimming took 4 bases from V and 4 from J, leaving 14 bases between them. The germline CDR1 and CDR2 sequences are SGHNT and YYREEE (reference sequence). This chain's CDR3 is CASSNYERSTGELFF. CDR3 coding DNA: TGTGCCAGCAGCAACTATGAAAGGAGCACCGGGGAGCTGTTTTTT. Looking up the rest from reference TRBV5-4 and TRBJ2-2 gives the full variable domain: ETGVTQSPTHLIKTRGQQVTLRCSSQSGHNTVSWYQQALGQGPQFIFQYYREEENGRGNFPPRFSGLQFPNYSSELNVNALELDDSALYLCASSNYERSTGELFFGEGSRLTVL.

The chain is built from TRBV28 and TRBJ1-2, with 7 bases aligning to TRBD1. CDR1 and CDR2 (germline): MDHEN, SYDVKM. The CDR3 contains 16 residues. The junction had 15 bases not matched to a gene; V was cut back by 6 bases and J by 5 bases. The CDR3 DNA follows: TGTGCCAGCAGACACCCTCCCGGGACAGACAAATATGGCTACACCTTC. Its translation: CASRHPPGTDKYGYTF.

V gene TRBV6-6 combines with J gene TRBJ1-4; no clear D. In germline, CDR1 is MNHNY, CDR2 SVGAGI (reference sequence). V was trimmed by 11 bases and J by 0 bases, leaving 13 bases between them. This CDR3 has 14 residues. The DNA of the CDR3 is TGTGCCGGCTCTTGGGCCGCAACTAATGAAAAACTGTTTTTT. The encoded protein is CAGSWAATNEKLFF.

In this sample, this clone turned up a few times. The J gene is TRBJ2-7, the V gene TRBV20-1, with no clear D. CDR3 length equals 11 residues. Germline-derived CDR1 and CDR2 are DFQATT and SNEGSKA (reference sequence). Trimming removed 4 bases from V and 5 bases from J, with 9 bases in between. CDR3 nucleotides: TGCAGTGCTACCCAGTCTGACGAGCAGTACTTC. Its translation is CSATQSDEQYF.

The chain links TRBV29-1 to TRBJ2-1; tentative D call: TRBD2 (6 bases). Between the trimmed V and J ends, which lost 4 bases and 0 bases, there was a span of 10 bases. Germline assignment: CDR1 SQVTM and CDR2 ANQGSEA. The CDR3 totals 14 residues. CDR3 residues: CSVGLVVSYNEQFF. The CDR3 DNA is TGCAGCGTTGGACTAGTGGTCTCCTACAATGAGCAGTTCTTC.

A single count supports this clone. The chain's CDR3 is CASRGGAGTGELFF. The CDR3, as DNA: TGCGCCAGCAGGGGAGGGGCTGGCACCGGGGAGCTGTTTTTT. V is TRBV5-1 and J is TRBJ2-2; 7 nucleotides align to TRBD2. Germline CDR1 is SGHRS and CDR2 is YFSETQ. The junction had 5 bases not matched to a gene; V was cut back by 5 bases and J by 4 bases. This CDR3 has 14 amino acids.

The CDR3 spells CASSQAGTYYGYTF. The CDR3 DNA follows: TGCGCCAGCAGCCAAGCGGGGACCTACTATGGCTACACCTTC. The J gene is TRBJ1-2, the V gene TRBV4-1; D may be TRBD1 (5 bases). The germline V gene has CDR1 MGHRA and CDR2 YSYEKL. The CDR3 has 14 residues. The germline V and J ends were trimmed by 1 base and 3 bases, with 9 bases remaining between them.

In DNA, the CDR3 is TGTGCCAGCAGCTTCCGGACAGGGGGCTTGGCCACTGAAGCTTTCTTT. Amino acids: CASSFRTGGLATEAFF. The genes are TRBV7-3 and TRBJ1-1, with 11 bases aligning to TRBD1. After removal of 3 bases from V and 4 bases from J, the junction contained 7 bases not matched to a gene. The CDR3 is made up of 16 amino acids. Germline V gives CDR1 SGHTA, CDR2 FQGTGA.

The chain is built from TRBV28 and TRBJ1-5; no firm D call. The CDR3 has 15 amino acids. Germline values: CDR1 MDHEN, CDR2 SYDVKM. V shed 7 bases and J shed 0 bases, with 13 bases lying between them. CDR3 in DNA: TGTGCCAGCAAAGAAACAGAGGATAGCAATCAGCCCCAGCATTTT. Translation gives CASKETEDSNQPQHF.

This sequence joins TRBV18 and TRBJ1-2; 7 bases fit TRBD1. V dropped 5 bases and J dropped 5; count of bases not matched to a gene: 8. The CDR3 is 14 residues long. The germline CDR1 and CDR2 sequences are KGHSH and LQKENI. As DNA, the CDR3 is TGTGCCAGCTCATTGCCAGGGGGGCATTATGGCTACACCTTC. This translates into CASSLPGGHYGYTF.

The genes are TRBV15 and TRBJ2-5; the match to TRBD1 covers 9 bases. Trimming removed 5 bases from V and 5 bases from J; junction bases left unmatched: 6. The CDR3 is made up of 14 amino acids. Germline CDR1 is LNHNV and CDR2 is YYDKDF (reference sequence). CDR3 sequence: CATSFTGTGETQYF. The CDR3 nucleotides are TGTGCCACCAGCTTCACCGGGACAGGGGAGACCCAGTACTTC.

This chain links TRBV5-4 with TRBJ2-1; a weak D match, TRBD2 (5 bases). The length of the CDR3 is 15 residues. The germline gives CDR1 SGHNT, CDR2 YYREEE (reference sequence). V lost 6 bases, J lost 6 bases, and 19 bases lay in between. CDR3 loop: CASKPGFGSPNEQFF. DNA for the CDR3: TGTGCCAGCAAGCCGGGGTTTGGGAGTCCCAATGAGCAGTTCTTC.

The genes are TRBV15 and TRBJ1-3; the D gene is possibly TRBD1 (5 bases). Trimming stripped 4 bases from V and 2 bases from J, with 18 bases between. This CDR3 has 17 residues. Germline V gene lookup returns CDR1 LNHNV and CDR2 YYDKDF (reference sequence). The CDR3 protein is CATSTPTTGTTGNTIYF. The CDR3 nucleotides are TGTGCCACCAGCACCCCTACCACCGGGACTACTGGAAACACCATATATTTT.

This clone is a singleton in its sample. The chain is built from TRBV28 and TRBJ1-4, with D uncertain. The ends were cut back, 5 bases at V and 0 bases at J, with 13 bases in the middle. Germline V gene data show CDR1 as MDHEN and CDR2 as SYDVKM. CDR3 size: 16 residues. In DNA, the CDR3 is TGTGCCAGCAGTCCCCCGTCTGTGGCAACTAATGAAAAACTGTTTTTT. The encoded protein is CASSPPSVATNEKLFF.

This sequence joins TRBV7-3 and TRBJ2-7; the D is unclear. Trimming shortened V by 0 bases and J by 7 bases, and 10 bases separated the two germline ends. Looked up from germline, CDR1 is SGHTA and CDR2 is FQGTGA. This CDR3 spans 13 amino acids. This chain's CDR3 is CASSLTPGHEQYF. The CDR3 DNA reads as TGTGCCAGCAGCTTAACTCCAGGTCATGAGCAGTACTTC.

The V and J genes are TRBV29-1 and TRBJ2-1; D possibly uses TRBD1 or TRBD2 (5 bases each). Between the trimmed V and J ends, which lost 5 bases and 7 bases, there was a span of 15 bases. Germline loops: CDR1 SQVTM, CDR2 ANQGSEA. The CDR3 extends over 13 amino acids. The CDR3 spells CSVTRDHWNEQFF. CDR3 nucleotides: TGCAGCGTTACCCGGGACCACTGGAATGAGCAGTTCTTC.

V usage is TRBV5-4 and J usage is TRBJ1-5, with no clear D. With 7 bases removed from V and 5 bases from J, the gap between germline ends came to 13 bases. The CDR3 extends over 13 amino acids. Germline CDR1 is SGHNT and CDR2 is YYREEE (reference sequence). CDR3 protein: CASQGGLDQPQHF. In DNA, the CDR3 is TGTGCCAGCCAAGGAGGGCTCGATCAGCCCCAGCATTTT.

CDR3 in DNA: TGTGCCAGCAGCGCAGACAGGGCCCTTGGAAACACCATATATTTT. Protein product: CASSADRALGNTIYF. V is TRBV9 and J is TRBJ1-3; 7 nucleotides align to TRBD1. Germline loops: CDR1 SGDLS, CDR2 YYNGEE. V lost 3 bases, J lost 3 bases, and 6 bases stayed unmatched. The CDR3 is 15 amino acids. Looking up the rest from reference TRBV9 and TRBJ1-3 gives the full variable domain: DSGVTQTPKHLITATGQRVTLRCSPRSGDLSVYWYQQSLDQGLQFLIQYYNGEERAKGNILERFSAQQFPDLHSELNLSSLELGDSALYFCASSADRALGNTIYFGEGSWLTVV.

This clone was seen a single time. The chain couples TRBV11-2 to TRBJ1-4; no clear D gene. V lost 5 bases to trimming and J lost 8 bases, with 9 bases between them. The CDR3 sequence is 12 residues long. CDR1 and CDR2 (germline): SGHAT, FQNNGV. CDR3 sequence (DNA): TGTGCCAGCAGCCTCATATCGGAAAAACTGTTTTTT. This codes for CASSLISEKLFF.

This rearrangement joins TRBV7-3 to TRBJ2-7; 8 nucleotides match TRBD2. The J segment lost 1 base and the V segment lost 3 bases, leaving 5 bases of the junction unmatched. The CDR3 covers 15 residues. Germline V gene lookup returns CDR1 SGHTA and CDR2 FQGTGA. CDR3 nucleotide sequence: TGTGCCAGCAGCTTGGCTAGCGGGCCTTCCTACGAGCAGTACTTC. Residues: CASSLASGPSYEQYF.

The chain couples TRBV27 to TRBJ2-7, with D maybe TRBD1 (6 bases). V shed 3 bases and J shed 7 bases, with 22 bases lying between them. The CDR3 spans 16 residues. Germline V gives CDR1 MNHEY, CDR2 SMNVEV (reference sequence). As DNA, the CDR3 is TGTGCCAGCAGTTTCCACCCTAACCCCGGACAGACAGAGCAGTACTTC. Protein sequence: CASSFHPNPGQTEQYF.

The chain employs TRBV27 and TRBJ2-7; 8 nucleotides match TRBD2. Germline assignment: CDR1 MNHEY and CDR2 SMNVEV (reference sequence). The V segment lost 6 bases and the J segment 6 bases; nucleotides outside the gene matches: 13. CDR3 length equals 15 residues. CDR3 sequence reads: CASSRSPAGALEQYF. CDR3 nucleotides: TGTGCCAGCAGCCGATCCCCAGCGGGGGCCCTCGAGCAGTACTTC.

A single count supports this clone. This rearrangement joins TRBV14 to TRBJ1-4, with 7 bases matching TRBD1. The CDR3 contains 19 residues. V lost 1 base and J lost 3; bases outside the gene matches: 14. CDR1 is SGHDN and CDR2 is FVKESK in the germline V gene. The CDR3 sequence: CASSQVPQGMLLANEKLFF. In DNA form, the CDR3 reads TGTGCCAGCAGCCAAGTTCCACAGGGGATGCTTCTGGCTAATGAAAAACTGTTTTTT.

V is TRBV5-4 and J is TRBJ1-2, with D maybe TRBD1 (5 bases). Germline loops: CDR1 SGHNT, CDR2 YYREEE (reference sequence). This CDR3 comprises 15 residues. With 4 bases removed from V and 0 bases from J, the gap between germline ends came to 13 bases. CDR3 loop: CASSGGTATNYGYTF. The CDR3 nucleotides read TGTGCCAGCAGCGGGGGGACCGCCACTAACTATGGCTACACCTTC.

The chain uses TRBV27 and TRBJ1-4; the D is unclear. Germline loops: CDR1 MNHEY, CDR2 SMNVEV (reference sequence). The V end was cut by 3 bases, the J end by 2 bases, with 10 bases between. The CDR3 sequence is 15 residues long. The CDR3 nucleotides are TGTGCCAGCAGTTTGGCACGTGCGACTAATGAAAAACTGTTTTTT. Translated: CASSLARATNEKLFF.

The sample holds one count of this clone. The chain joins TRBV3-1 (or the pseudogene TRBV3-2) to TRBJ1-2, with 9 positions matching TRBD1. V gave up 4 bases and J gave up 0 bases; unmatched junction bases: 3. This CDR3 contains 15 residues. Germline loops: CDR1 LGHDT, CDR2 YNNKEL (reference sequence). The CDR3 loop reads CASSLGTGTNYGYTF. CDR3 DNA sequence: TGTGCCAGCAGCCTGGGGACAGGGACTAACTATGGCTACACCTTC.